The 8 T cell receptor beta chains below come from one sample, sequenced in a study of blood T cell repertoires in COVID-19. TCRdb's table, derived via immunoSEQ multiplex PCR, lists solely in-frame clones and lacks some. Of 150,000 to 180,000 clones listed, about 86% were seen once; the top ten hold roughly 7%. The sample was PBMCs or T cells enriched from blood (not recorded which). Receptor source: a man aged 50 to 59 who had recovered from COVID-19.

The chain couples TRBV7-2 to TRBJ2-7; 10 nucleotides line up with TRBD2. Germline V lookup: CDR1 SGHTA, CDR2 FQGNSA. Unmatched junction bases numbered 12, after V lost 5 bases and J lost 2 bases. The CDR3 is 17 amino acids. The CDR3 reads CASSNPSSGGATYEQYF. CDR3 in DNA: TGTGCCAGCAGCAATCCCTCAAGCGGGGGGGCGACCTACGAGCAGTACTTC.

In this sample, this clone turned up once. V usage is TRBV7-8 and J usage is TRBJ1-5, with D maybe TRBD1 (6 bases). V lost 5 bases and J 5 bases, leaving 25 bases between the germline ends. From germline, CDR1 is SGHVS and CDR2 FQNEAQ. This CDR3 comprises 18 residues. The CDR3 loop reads CASSLHPWDGTRDQPQHF. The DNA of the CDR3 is TGTGCCAGCAGCCTTCATCCTTGGGATGGGACACGAGATCAGCCCCAGCATTTT.

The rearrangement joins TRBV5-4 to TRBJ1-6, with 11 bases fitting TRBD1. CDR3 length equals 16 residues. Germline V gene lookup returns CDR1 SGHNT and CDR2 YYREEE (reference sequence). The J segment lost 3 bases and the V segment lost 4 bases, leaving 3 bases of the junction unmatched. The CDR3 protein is CASSPGTGGYNSPLHF. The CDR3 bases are TGTGCCAGCAGCCCTGGGACAGGGGGCTATAATTCACCCCTCCACTTT.

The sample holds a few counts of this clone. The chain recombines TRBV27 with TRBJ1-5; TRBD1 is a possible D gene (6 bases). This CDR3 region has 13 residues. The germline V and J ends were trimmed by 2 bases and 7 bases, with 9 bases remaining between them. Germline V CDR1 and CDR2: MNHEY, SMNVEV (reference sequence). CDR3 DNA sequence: TGTGCCAGCAGTTTAGAGGGACAACAGCCCCAGCATTTT. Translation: CASSLEGQQPQHF.

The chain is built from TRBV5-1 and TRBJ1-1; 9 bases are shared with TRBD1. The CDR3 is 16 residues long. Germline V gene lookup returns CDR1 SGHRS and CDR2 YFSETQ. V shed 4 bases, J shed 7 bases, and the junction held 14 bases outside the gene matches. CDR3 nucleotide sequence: TGCGCCAGCAGCGACGACAGGGGGTTGGTGGACAGTGAAGCTTTCTTT. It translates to CASSDDRGLVDSEAFF. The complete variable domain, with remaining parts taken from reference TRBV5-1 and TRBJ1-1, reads KAGVTQTPRYLIKTRGQQVTLSCSPISGHRSVSWYQQTPGQGLQFLFEYFSETQRNKGNFPGRFSGRQFSNSRSEMNVSTLELGDSALYLCASSDDRGLVDSEAFFGQGTRLTVV.

The CDR3 loop is CASSLGGGSFTEAFF. In DNA, the CDR3 is TGTGCCAGCAGTTTGGGAGGGGGTTCGTTCACTGAAGCTTTCTTT. The chain combines TRBV6-5 with TRBJ1-1; tentatively, D is TRBD1 (6 bases). Germline V gene lookup returns CDR1 MNHEY and CDR2 SVGAGI. The CDR3 totals 15 residues. V gave up 4 bases and J gave up 4 bases, with 16 bases separating them.

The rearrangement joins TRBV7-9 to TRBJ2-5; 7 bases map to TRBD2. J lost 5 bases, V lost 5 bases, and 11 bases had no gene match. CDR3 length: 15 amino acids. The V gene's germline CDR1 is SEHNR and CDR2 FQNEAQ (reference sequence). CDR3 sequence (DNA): TGTGCCAGCAGCCCTTCTAGGAGGGAGGGGGAGACCCAGTACTTC. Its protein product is CASSPSRREGETQYF. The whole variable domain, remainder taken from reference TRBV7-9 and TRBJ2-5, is DTGVSQNPRHKITKRGQNVTFRCDPISEHNRLYWYRQTLGQGPEFLTYFQNEAQLEKSRLLSDRFSAERPKGSFSTLEIQRTEQGDSAMYLCASSPSRREGETQYFGPGTRLLVL.

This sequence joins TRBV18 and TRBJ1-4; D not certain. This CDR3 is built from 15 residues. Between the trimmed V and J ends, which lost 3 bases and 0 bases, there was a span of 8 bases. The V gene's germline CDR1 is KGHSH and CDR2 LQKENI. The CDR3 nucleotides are TGTGCCAGCTCACCCTTATCAGCAACTAATGAAAAACTGTTTTTT. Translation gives CASSPLSATNEKLFF.